These 9 T cell receptor beta chains were sequenced from one sample in a study of shared clonotypes between healthy human individuals. Sequencing was performed with immunoSEQ multiplex PCR; in TCRdb, only in-frame clones are kept and a portion is missing. The table includes some 900,000 clones, 70% to 85% detected once. The specimen was memory CD4+ T cells sorted from blood. Specified subset: CD45RA-negative fraction. These receptor sequences come from a man between 18 and 35 years old in good health.

The rearrangement joins TRBV15 to TRBJ2-5, with 8 bases that match TRBD2. The germline V gene has CDR1 LNHNV and CDR2 YYDKDF (reference sequence). V lost 5 bases, J lost 1 base, and 9 bases stayed unmatched. This CDR3 has 16 amino acids. CDR3 residues: CATSSGGASGQETQYF. The CDR3 nucleotides read TGTGCCACCAGCTCGGGAGGGGCTAGCGGCCAAGAGACCCAGTACTTC.

V gene TRBV4-1 combines with J gene TRBJ2-7; 9 nucleotides align to TRBD1. Trimming took 4 bases from V and 7 from J; bases not matched to a gene: 8. Germline CDR1 is MGHRA and CDR2 is YSYEKL. This CDR3 has 14 residues. The CDR3 spells CASSLQQGAGEQYF. DNA for the CDR3: TGCGCCAGCAGCCTCCAACAGGGGGCGGGGGAGCAGTACTTC.

Note on this clone: One end of the junction is discordant with germline, which a read error may explain. The chain couples TRBV6-6 to TRBJ2-2; tentatively, D is TRBD2 (5 bases). Germline lookup yields CDR1 MNHNY and CDR2 SVGAGI (reference sequence). The CDR3 consists of 14 residues. In nucleotides, the CDR3 is TGTGCCAGCACCTCCTCCGGAGGCACCGGGGATCTGTTTTTT. Its translation: CASTSSGGTGDLFF.

This clone turned up a few times. The J gene is TRBJ2-3, the V gene TRBV30; 11 bases line up with TRBD2. The V and J ends lost 5 bases and 1 base, in that order; junction bases with no gene match: 11. The length of the CDR3 is 17 residues. Germline CDR1 reads GTSNPN; CDR2 reads SVGIG (reference sequence). The CDR3 nucleotides are TGTGCCTGGGCGACCACCACTAGCGGGGGACGCACAGATACGCAGTATTTT. As protein: CAWATTTSGGRTDTQYF.

The V gene is TRBV18, the J gene TRBJ2-5; D not resolved. V lost 1 base, J lost 1 base, and 7 bases lay in between. This CDR3 contains 14 residues. Per germline, CDR1 KGHSH and CDR2 LQKENI. CDR3 coding DNA: TGTGCCAGCTCACCACAAAATCCCCAAGAGACCCAGTACTTC. It is translated as CASSPQNPQETQYF.

This clone was recorded only once. The chain combines TRBV30 with TRBJ1-1; the D is unclear. Germline CDR1 GTSNPN, CDR2 SVGIG (reference sequence). The V gene lost 0 bases and the J gene lost 0 bases, with 14 bases spanning the gap. The CDR3 covers 16 residues. This chain's CDR3 is CAWSVPQGYVNTEAFF. In nucleotides, the CDR3 is TGTGCCTGGAGTGTACCCCAAGGGTACGTGAACACTGAAGCTTTCTTT.

The chain uses TRBV28 and TRBJ2-7; the D is unclear. This CDR3 contains 16 residues. CDR1 MDHEN and CDR2 SYDVKM come from the germline V gene. V lost 3 bases and J lost 4, with 19 bases in between. As DNA, the CDR3 is TGTGCCAGCAGTTTGGATTTTTACGAGAATGATTACGAGCAGTACTTC. Its translation: CASSLDFYENDYEQYF.

The chain recombines TRBV27 with TRBJ1-4; 10 bases align to TRBD1. The trim removed 5 bases at V and 4 bases at J, leaving 4 bases unmatched. CDR1 and CDR2 (germline): MNHEY, SMNVEV (reference sequence). CDR3 length: 15 residues. CDR3 residues: CASSPGQGGNEKLFF. The CDR3 nucleotides read TGTGCCAGCAGTCCCGGACAGGGGGGTAATGAAAAACTGTTTTTT.

This chain links TRBV7-2 with TRBJ1-4; a possible D gene is TRBD1 (6 bases). Trimming took off 5 bases at V and 5 bases at J, with 12 bases between the two ends. This CDR3 has 14 residues. Germline V lookup: CDR1 SGHTA, CDR2 FQGNSA. CDR3 in DNA: TGTGCCAGCAGCCCGAGGGACACGAATGAAAAACTGTTTTTT. Amino acids: CASSPRDTNEKLFF.